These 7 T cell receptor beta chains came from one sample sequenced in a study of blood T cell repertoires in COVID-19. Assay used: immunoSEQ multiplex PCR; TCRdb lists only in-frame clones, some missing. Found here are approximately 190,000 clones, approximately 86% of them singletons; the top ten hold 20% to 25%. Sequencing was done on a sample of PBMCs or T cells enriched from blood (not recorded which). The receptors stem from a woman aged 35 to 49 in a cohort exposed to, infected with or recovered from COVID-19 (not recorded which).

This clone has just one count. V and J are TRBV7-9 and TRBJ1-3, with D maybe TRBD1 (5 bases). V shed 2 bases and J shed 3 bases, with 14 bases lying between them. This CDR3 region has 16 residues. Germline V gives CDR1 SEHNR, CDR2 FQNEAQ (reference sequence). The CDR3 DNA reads TGTGCCAGCAGCTTATCGGAAGGGGCCGGTGGAAACACCATATATTTT. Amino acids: CASSLSEGAGGNTIYF.

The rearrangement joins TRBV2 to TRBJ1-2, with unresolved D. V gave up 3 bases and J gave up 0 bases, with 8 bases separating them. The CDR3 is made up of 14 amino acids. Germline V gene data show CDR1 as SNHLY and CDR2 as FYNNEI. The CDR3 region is CASSEFTANYGYTF. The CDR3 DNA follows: TGTGCCAGCAGTGAGTTTACGGCTAACTATGGCTACACCTTC. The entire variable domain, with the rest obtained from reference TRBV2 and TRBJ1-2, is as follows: EPEVTQTPSHQVTQMGQEVILRCVPISNHLYFYWYRQILGQKVEFLVSFYNNEISEKSEIFDDQFSVERPDGSNFTLKIRSTKLEDSAMYFCASSEFTANYGYTFGSGTRLTVV.

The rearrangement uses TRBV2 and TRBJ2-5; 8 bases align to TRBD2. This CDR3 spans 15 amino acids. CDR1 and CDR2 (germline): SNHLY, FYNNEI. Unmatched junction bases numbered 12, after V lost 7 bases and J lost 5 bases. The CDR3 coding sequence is TGTGCCAGCAACCTCTTAGCGGGAAGGGGGGAGACCCAGTACTTC. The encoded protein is CASNLLAGRGETQYF.

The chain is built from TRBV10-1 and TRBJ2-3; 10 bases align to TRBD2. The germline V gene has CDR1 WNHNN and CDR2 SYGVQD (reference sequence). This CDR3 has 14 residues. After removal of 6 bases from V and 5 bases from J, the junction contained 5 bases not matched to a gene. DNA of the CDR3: TGCGCCAGCAGGCCTAGCGGGAGTCGAGATACGCAGTATTTT. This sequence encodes CASRPSGSRDTQYF.

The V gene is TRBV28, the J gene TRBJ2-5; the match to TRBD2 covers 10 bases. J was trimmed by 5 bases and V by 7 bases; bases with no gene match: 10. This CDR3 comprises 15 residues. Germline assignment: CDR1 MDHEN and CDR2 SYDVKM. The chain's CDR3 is CASIGAGGRPETQYF. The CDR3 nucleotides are TGTGCCAGCATCGGAGCGGGGGGGCGTCCTGAGACCCAGTACTTC.

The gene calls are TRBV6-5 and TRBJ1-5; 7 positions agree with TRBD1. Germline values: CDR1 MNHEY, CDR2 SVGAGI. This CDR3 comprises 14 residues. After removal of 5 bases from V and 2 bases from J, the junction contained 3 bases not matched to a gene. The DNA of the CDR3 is TGTGCCAGCAGTCCCGGACAGGGCAATCAGCCCCAGCATTTT. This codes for CASSPGQGNQPQHF.

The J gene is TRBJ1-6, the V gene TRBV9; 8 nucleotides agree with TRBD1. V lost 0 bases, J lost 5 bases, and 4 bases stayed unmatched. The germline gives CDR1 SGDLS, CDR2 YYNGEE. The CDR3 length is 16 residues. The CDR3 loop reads CASSVADRGDNSPLHF. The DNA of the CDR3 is TGTGCCAGCAGCGTAGCCGACAGGGGAGATAATTCACCCCTCCACTTT.